This T cell receptor (beta chain) was found in a study of persistence of HIV-infected CD4 T cells (TCRdb year 2020). Study-wide context: CMV- and HIV-1 Gag-responding CD4+ T cells were isolated from ART-treated individuals so that antigen-driven clonal expansion of HIV-1-infected cells could be examined. The median time the participants had spent on suppressive ART was around eight years. Peripheral blood samples of up to roughly 200 mL were collected at multiple time points, except for a couple of participants, who underwent leukapheresis at a single time point. TCRbeta sequencing assessed the clonality of all cells in each sorted population, while proviral sequencing assessed the clonality of infected cells. For the TCR cluster analysis across participants, about 8 participants were included for CMV and over five participants for Gag.

The immunoSEQ hsTCRB assay version 4, run in survey mode, was used to sequence TCRbeta repertoires from genomic DNA. For TCRbeta sequencing, genomic DNA was diluted to around 11 ng/uL, with up to 1 ug used per sample. As for how the authors treated the data: Analysis of the TCRbeta data was done in ImmunoSeq Analyzer 3.0, and diversity was computed on productive nucleotide rearrangements. Lower-bound TCR diversity was estimated with the improved Chao index, and clonality with the Gini coefficient using the Immunarch R package. Different nucleotide rearrangements encoding the same CDR3beta amino acid sequence were treated as distinct clonotypes. Differential abundance analysis found TCRbeta sequences that were significantly enriched in antigen-responding cells compared with anti-CD3/anti-CD28-activated cells. GLIPH2 grouped TCRs by predicted peptide-MHC specificity, both within each participant and across combined participant data sets. TCRdb mirrors the immuneACCESS table, restricted to in-frame sequences. Some clones are absent from its copies; in checked studies, under half trace to an unresolved V gene, and the reason for the others is unknown. That table is the source of V, J and clone size, and D and trimming were worked out from the DNA. The sample data list 35,000 to 45,000 clones, and about 83% of these were observed just once. More than 4.5% of the sample lies in the top ten.

The meaning of the sample's treatment or condition label: suppressive antiretroviral therapy. A pool of overlapping 15-mer peptides from HIV-1 Gag, at 0.9 to 1 ug per peptide per mL, was used to stimulate the cells. Memory CD4+ T cells that did not respond, being CD40L-negative, CD69-negative and CD45RO-high, were sorted as memory populations depleted of antigen-responding cells. HIV-1-infected adults in whom suppressive ART had been started during chronic infection were enrolled as participants. Plasma HIV-1 RNA had been undetectable (below 50 copies/mL) in participants for at least 4 years. To be included, participants needed a CD4+ T cell count above 400 cells/uL and a positive CMV serology. Before stimulation, PBMCs were isolated using density centrifugation and then depleted of CD8+ T cells. CD8-depleted PBMCs were stimulated for about 19 hours with anti-CD28/CD49d costimulation, CD40-blocking antibody and enfuvirtide to prevent new infections. Cell sorting was done on a Beckman Coulter MoFlo Legacy or XDP sorter, and dead cells were excluded with propidium iodide. For samples with more than one million cells, genomic DNA was extracted with the QIAamp DNA Mini Kit, and for all other samples the Quick-DNA Microprep Kit was used.

Summary of the overall study and its limitations: Within the same sorted populations, how oligoclonal the TCRs were correlated with how oligoclonal the proviruses were. Enrichment of degenerate expanded CDR3beta sequences was found in antigen-responding cells, suggesting convergent selection of CD4+ responses to CMV and Gag. Few individuals were included in the study, and only a limited range of antigens was tested. Bulk TCR analyses could not be restricted to the rare CMV-responding cells that actually carried HIV-1 proviruses. TCRbeta richness in CMV- and Gag-responding cells was significantly lower than in anti-CD3/anti-CD28-responding cells; CMV-responding cells had higher oligoclonality than CD3/CD28-stimulated and Gag-responding cells.

Comments on this clone: Its binding antigen is unknown. One base away there is no much larger clone; base qualities are not given.

The sequenced sample was cultured CD4+ T cells from PBMCs, obtained from a patient who received antiretroviral therapy. Sample cell subset or site, as interpreted from the label and publication: CD40L-CD69- CD45RO-high memory CD4 T cells not responding to Gag peptides. The sequence came from an adult with HIV. The donor label of this sample is uncertain.

The CDR3 corresponds to CASSTLPPGTGPPGGNQPQHF. Read as DNA, the sequence is TGTGCCAGTAGTACTCTCCCTCCCGGGACAGGACCCCCGGGTGGAAATCAGCCCCAGCATTTT. The receptor chain draws on TRBV19 and TRBJ1-5; 8 bases in between match TRBD1. Measured from the cysteine to the phenylalanine, the CDR3 is 21 residues long. Only the CDR3 DNA stays, 63 bases, in frame from base 1. Reading the germline V gene (reference sequence) gives CDR1 LNHDA and CDR2 SQIVND. Trimming takes 4 bases off V and 4 bases off J; junction bases not matched to a gene: 24. Supplemented by the reference TRBV19 and TRBJ1-5 proteins around the CDR3, the complete variable domain is DGGITQSPKYLFRKEGQNVTLSCEQNLNHDAMYWYRQDPGQGLRLIYYSQIVNDFQKGDIAEGYSVSREKKESFPLTVTSAQKNPTAFYLCASSTLPPGTGPPGGNQPQHFGDGTRLSIL.